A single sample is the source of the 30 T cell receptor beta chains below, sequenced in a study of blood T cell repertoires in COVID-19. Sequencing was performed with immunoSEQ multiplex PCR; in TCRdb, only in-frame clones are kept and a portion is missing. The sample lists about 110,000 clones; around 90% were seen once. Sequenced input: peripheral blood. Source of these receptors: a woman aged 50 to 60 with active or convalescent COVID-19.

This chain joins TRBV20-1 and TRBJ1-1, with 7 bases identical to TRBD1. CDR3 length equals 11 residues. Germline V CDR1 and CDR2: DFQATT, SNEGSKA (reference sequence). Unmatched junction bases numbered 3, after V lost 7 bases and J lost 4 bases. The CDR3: CSGQGGTEAFF. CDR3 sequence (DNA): TGCAGTGGACAGGGCGGCACTGAAGCTTTCTTT.

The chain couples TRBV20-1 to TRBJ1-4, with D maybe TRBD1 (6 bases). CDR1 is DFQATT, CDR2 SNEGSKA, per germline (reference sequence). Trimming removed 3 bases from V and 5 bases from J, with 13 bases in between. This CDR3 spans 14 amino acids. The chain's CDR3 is CSASGGLDNEKLFF. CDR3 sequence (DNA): TGCAGTGCTAGTGGGGGGCTTGACAATGAAAAACTGTTTTTT.

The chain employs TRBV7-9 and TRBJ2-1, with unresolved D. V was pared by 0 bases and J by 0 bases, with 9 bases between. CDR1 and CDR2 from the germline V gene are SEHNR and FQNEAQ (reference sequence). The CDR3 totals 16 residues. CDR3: CASSLAGRTSYNEQFF. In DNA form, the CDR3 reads TGTGCCAGCAGCTTAGCGGGCAGAACCTCCTACAATGAGCAGTTCTTC. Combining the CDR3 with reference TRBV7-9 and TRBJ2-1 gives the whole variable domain DTGVSQNPRHKITKRGQNVTFRCDPISEHNRLYWYRQTLGQGPEFLTYFQNEAQLEKSRLLSDRFSAERPKGSFSTLEIQRTEQGDSAMYLCASSLAGRTSYNEQFFGPGTRLTVL.

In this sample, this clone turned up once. This CDR3 is CASSQVGLAGSTDTQYF. The CDR3, as DNA: TGTGCCAGCAGTCAAGTAGGGCTAGCAGGTAGCACAGATACGCAGTATTTT. V usage is TRBV28 and J usage is TRBJ2-3, with D tentatively TRBD2 (5 bases). CDR1 is MDHEN, CDR2 SYDVKM, per germline. The V and J ends lost 5 bases and 0 bases respectively, with 18 bases between them. The CDR3 is made up of 17 amino acids.

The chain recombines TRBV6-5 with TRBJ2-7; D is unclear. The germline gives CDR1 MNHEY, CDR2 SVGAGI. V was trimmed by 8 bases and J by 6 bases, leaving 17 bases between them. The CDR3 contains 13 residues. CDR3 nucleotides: TGTGCCAGCGGCACCTTCAGGCAAGTCGAGCAGTACTTC. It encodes CASGTFRQVEQYF.

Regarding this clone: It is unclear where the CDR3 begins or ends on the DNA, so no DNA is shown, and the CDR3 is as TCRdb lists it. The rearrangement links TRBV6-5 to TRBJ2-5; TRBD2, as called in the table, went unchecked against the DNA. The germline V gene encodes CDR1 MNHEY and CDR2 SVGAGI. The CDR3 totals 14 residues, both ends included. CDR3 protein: CASSTSVVQETQYF.

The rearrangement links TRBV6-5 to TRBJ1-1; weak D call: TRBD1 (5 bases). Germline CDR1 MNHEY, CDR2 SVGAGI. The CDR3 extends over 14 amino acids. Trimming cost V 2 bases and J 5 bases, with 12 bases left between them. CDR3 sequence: CASSYATRGTEAFF. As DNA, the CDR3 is TGTGCCAGCAGTTACGCTACGCGGGGGACTGAAGCTTTCTTT.

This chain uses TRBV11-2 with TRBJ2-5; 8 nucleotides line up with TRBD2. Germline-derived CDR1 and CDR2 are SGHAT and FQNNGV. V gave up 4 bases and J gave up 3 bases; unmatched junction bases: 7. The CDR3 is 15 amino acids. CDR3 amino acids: CASSYGLAAKETQYF. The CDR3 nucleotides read TGTGCCAGCAGCTATGGACTAGCAGCCAAAGAGACCCAGTACTTC.

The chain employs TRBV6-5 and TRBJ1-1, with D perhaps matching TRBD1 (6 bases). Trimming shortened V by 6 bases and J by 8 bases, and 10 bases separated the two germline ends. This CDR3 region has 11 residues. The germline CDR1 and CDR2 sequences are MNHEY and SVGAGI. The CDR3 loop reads CASRRGTEAFF. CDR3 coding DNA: TGTGCCAGCAGGAGGGGGACAGAAGCTTTCTTT.

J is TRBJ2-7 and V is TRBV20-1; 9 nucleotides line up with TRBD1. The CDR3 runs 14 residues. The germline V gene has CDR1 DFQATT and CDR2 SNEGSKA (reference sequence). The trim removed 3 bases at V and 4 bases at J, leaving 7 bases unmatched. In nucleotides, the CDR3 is TGCAGTGCTAGTCCGGGACAGGGACATTACGAGCAGTACTTC. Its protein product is CSASPGQGHYEQYF.

The CDR3 DNA reads TGTGCCAGCAGTTTATTGGCAGGGCGAGCGAACACCGGGGAGCTGTTTTTT. Protein: CASSLLAGRANTGELFF. V gene TRBV27 combines with J gene TRBJ2-2; maybe TRBD1 (5 bases). V gave up 1 base and J gave up 0 bases, with 12 bases separating them. The germline V gene has CDR1 MNHEY and CDR2 SMNVEV (reference sequence). This CDR3 has 17 residues.

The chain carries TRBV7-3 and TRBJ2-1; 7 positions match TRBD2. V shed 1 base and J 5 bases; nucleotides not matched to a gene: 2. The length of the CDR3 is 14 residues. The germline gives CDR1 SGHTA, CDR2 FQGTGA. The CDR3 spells CASSLSGSHNEQFF. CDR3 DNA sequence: TGTGCCAGCAGCTTAAGCGGGAGTCACAATGAGCAGTTCTTC.

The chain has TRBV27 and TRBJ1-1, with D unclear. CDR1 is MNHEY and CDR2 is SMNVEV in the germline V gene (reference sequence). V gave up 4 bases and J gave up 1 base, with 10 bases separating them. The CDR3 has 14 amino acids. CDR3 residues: CASSSGFQNTEAFF. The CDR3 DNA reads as TGTGCCAGCAGTTCAGGCTTTCAGAACACTGAAGCTTTCTTT.

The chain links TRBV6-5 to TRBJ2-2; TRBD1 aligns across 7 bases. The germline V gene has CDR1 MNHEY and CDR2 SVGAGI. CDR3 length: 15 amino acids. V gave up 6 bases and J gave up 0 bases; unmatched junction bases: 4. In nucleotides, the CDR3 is TGTGCCAGCAGCACAGGGGAAGCGAACACCGGGGAGCTGTTTTTT. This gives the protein CASSTGEANTGELFF.

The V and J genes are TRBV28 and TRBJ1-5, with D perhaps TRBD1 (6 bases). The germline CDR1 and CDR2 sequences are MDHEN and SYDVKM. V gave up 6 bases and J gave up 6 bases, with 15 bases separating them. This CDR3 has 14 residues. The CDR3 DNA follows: TGTGCCAGCAGCCCCGGGGGGCGCAGTCAGCCCCAGCATTTT. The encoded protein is CASSPGGRSQPQHF.

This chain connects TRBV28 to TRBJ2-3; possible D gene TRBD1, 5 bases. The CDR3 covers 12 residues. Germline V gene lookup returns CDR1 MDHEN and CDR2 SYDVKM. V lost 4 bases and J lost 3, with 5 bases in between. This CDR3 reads CASSSGTDTQYF. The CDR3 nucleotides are TGTGCCAGCAGTTCAGGGACAGATACGCAGTATTTT.

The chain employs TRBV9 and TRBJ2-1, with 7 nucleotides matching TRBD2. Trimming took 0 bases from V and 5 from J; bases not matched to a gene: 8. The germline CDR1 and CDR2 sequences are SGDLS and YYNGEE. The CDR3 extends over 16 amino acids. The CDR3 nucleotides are TGTGCCAGCAGCGTAGGCGGCGGGAGAGCCCACAATGAGCAGTTCTTC. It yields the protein CASSVGGGRAHNEQFF.

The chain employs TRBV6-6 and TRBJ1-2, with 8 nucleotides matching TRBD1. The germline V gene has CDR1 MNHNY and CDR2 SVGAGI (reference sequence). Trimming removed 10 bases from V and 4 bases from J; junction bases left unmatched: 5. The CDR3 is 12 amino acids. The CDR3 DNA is TGTGCCACCCGGACAGGGCCCTATGGCTACACCTTC. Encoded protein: CATRTGPYGYTF.

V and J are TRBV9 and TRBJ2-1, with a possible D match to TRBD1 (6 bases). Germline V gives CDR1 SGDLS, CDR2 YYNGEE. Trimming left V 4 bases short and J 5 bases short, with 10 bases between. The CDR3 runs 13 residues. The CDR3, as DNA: TGTGCCAGCAGCCCTCAGGGGCACAATGAGCAGTTCTTC. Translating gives CASSPQGHNEQFF.

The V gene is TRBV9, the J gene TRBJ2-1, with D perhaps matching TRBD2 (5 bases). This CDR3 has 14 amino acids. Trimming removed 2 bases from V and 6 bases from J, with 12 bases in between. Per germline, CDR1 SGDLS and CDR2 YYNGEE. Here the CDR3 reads CASSVEGPFNEQFF. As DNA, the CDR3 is TGTGCCAGCAGCGTTGAGGGCCCATTCAATGAGCAGTTCTTC.

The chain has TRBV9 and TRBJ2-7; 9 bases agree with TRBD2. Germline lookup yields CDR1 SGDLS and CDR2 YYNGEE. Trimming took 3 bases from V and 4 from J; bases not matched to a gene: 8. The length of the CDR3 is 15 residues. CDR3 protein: CASSAGTSGPYEQYF. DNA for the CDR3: TGTGCCAGCAGCGCCGGAACTAGCGGGCCTTACGAGCAGTACTTC.

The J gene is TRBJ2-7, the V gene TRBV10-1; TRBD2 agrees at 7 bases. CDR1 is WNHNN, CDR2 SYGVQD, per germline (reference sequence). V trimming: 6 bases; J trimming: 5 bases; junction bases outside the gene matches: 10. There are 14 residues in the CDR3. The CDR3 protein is CASRKRERGHEQYF. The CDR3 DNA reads TGCGCCAGCAGAAAGCGGGAAAGAGGCCACGAGCAGTACTTC.

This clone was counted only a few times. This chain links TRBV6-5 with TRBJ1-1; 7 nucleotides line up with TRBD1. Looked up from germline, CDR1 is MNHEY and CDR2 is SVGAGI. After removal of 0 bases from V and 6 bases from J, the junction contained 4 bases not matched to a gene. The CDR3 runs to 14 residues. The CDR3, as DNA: TGTGCCAGCAGTTACTCAGGGGGCTACTCTGAAGCTTTCTTT. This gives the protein CASSYSGGYSEAFF.

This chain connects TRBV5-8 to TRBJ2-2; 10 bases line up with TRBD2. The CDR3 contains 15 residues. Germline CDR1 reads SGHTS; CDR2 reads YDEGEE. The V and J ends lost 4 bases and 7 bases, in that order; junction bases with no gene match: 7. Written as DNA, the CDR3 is TGTGCCAGCAGCCTGGAAGGACTAGCGGTCGGGGAGCTGTTTTTT. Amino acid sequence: CASSLEGLAVGELFF.

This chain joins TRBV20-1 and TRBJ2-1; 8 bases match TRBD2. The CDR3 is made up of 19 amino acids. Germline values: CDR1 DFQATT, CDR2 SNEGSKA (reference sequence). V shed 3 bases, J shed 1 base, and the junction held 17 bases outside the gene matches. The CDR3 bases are TGCAGTGCTAGTCGGTCGTCGAGCGGGAGTGACCTGTCCTACAATGAGCAGTTCTTC. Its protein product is CSASRSSSGSDLSYNEQFF.

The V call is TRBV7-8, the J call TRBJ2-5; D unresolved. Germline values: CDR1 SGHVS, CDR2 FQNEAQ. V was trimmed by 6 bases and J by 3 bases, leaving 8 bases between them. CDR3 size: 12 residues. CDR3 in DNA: TGTGCCAGCAGTCACGGAGAAGAGACCCAGTACTTC. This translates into CASSHGEETQYF. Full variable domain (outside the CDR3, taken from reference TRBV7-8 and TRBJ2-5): GAGVSQSPRYKVAKRGQDVALRCDPISGHVSLFWYQQALGQGPEFLTYFQNEAQLDKSGLPSDRFFAERPEGSVSTLKIQRTQQEDSAVYLCASSHGEETQYFGPGTRLLVL.

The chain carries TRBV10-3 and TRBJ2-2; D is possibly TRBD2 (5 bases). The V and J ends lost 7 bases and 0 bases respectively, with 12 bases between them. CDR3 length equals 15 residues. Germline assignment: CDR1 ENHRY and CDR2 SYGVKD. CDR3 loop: CAITRGQTNTGELFF. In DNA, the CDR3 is TGTGCCATCACTAGAGGGCAAACGAACACCGGGGAGCTGTTTTTT.

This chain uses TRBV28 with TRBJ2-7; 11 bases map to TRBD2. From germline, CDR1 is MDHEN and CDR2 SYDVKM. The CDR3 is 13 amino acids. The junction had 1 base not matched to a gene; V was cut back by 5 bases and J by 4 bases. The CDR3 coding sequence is TGTGCCAGCAGTCTAGCGGGAGGTTACGAGCAGTACTTC. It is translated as CASSLAGGYEQYF.

The CDR3 sequence: CASSFPAEGHTQYF. The CDR3 region has the DNA TGTGCCAGCAGCTTCCCCGCAGAGGGTCATACGCAGTATTTT. The chain couples TRBV7-9 to TRBJ2-3; tentative D call: TRBD2 (5 bases). CDR3 length: 14 amino acids. CDR1 and CDR2 (germline): SEHNR, FQNEAQ (reference sequence). V lost 3 bases and J lost 7, with 14 bases in between.

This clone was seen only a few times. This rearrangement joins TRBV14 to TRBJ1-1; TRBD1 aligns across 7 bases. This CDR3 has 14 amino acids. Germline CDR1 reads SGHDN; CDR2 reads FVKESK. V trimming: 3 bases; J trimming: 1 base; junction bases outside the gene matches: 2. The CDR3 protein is CASSHRTGNTEAFF. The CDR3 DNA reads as TGTGCCAGCAGCCACCGGACAGGGAACACTGAAGCTTTCTTT.